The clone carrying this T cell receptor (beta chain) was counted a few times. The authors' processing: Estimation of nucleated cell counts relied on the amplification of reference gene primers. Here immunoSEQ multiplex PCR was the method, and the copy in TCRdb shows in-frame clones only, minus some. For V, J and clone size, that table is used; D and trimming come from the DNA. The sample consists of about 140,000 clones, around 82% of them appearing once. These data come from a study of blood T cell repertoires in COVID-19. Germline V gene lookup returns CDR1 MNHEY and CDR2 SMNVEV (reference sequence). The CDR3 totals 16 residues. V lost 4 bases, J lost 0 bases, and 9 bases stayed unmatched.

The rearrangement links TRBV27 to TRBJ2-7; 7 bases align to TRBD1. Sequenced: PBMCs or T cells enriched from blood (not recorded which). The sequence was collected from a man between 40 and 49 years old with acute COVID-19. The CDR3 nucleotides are TGTGCCAGCAGTTCCCCCAGGACAGGAGGCTCCTACGAGCAGTACTTC. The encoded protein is CASSSPRTGGSYEQYF.